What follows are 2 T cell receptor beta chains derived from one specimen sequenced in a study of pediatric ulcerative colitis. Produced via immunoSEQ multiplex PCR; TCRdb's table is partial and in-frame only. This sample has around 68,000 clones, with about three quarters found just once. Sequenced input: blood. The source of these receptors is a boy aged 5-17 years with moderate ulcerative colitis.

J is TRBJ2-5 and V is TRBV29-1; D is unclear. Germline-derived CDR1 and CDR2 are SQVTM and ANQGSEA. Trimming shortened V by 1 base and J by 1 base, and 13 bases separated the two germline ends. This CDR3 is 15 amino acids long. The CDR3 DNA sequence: TGCAGCGTTGAAGGTCTTCCGGCCTTCCAAGAGACCCAGTACTTC. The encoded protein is CSVEGLPAFQETQYF.

CDR3 region: CASSLVNPTDTQYF. In DNA form, the CDR3 reads TGCGCCAGCAGCTTGGTTAACCCCACAGATACGCAGTATTTT. The V and J genes are TRBV5-1 and TRBJ2-3; no clear D gene. V lost 0 bases, J lost 2 bases, and 7 bases lay in between. There are 14 residues in the CDR3. Germline loops: CDR1 SGHRS, CDR2 YFSETQ.